This T cell receptor beta chain was sequenced during a study of CD8 T cells in ankylosing spondylitis (dated by TCRdb to between 2016 and 2019). For context, the study as a whole: The study set out to find disease-linked TCR variants by profiling T cell receptor beta repertoires in ankylosing spondylitis patients and healthy donors. Peripheral blood samples were taken, and synovial fluid was additionally collected from ankylosing spondylitis patients. The whole study cohort included over 85 healthy donors and 25 ankylosing spondylitis patients.

V is reduced by 1 base and J by 3 bases, leaving a spacing of 11 bases between them. There are 15 amino acids in the CDR3, from cysteine to phenylalanine inclusive. Left in the record is the CDR3 DNA by itself, 45 bases read in frame from the first base. CDR1 KGHSH and CDR2 LQKENI are derived from the germline V gene. To note about this clonotype: What this receptor recognizes is not known. No clone much larger than this one lies a single base away; base qualities are absent.

Study-level results and caveats: The disease-linked clones were reported to be significantly enriched in matched synovial fluid samples from ankylosing spondylitis patients. Some motif variants had previously been reported in the synovial fluid and blood of reactive arthritis patients, which suggests shared mechanisms of disease initiation. A CD8+ phenotype was shown by the disease-linked clones, which were found at relatively low frequencies in peripheral blood. Blood from ankylosing spondylitis patients appeared to be characterized by a TCR beta motif made up of about 8 highly homologous amino acid variants.

TCRdb lists the instrument as Illumina HiSeq 2500. Quantitative 5'-RACE with molecular barcodes was used to prepare TCR beta libraries. The paper's processing steps were these. Disease-linked TCR variants were identified with a new computational method built on a probabilistic model of VDJ rearrangement. TCRdb reran the public reads through fastp at Q25 and MiXCR, keeping productive beta chains. CDR3 protein duplicates are merged, each entry listing the most common genes and DNA. The V and J calls and clone size come from TCRdb's table, not from the authors' own analysis. The sample yields around 480,000 distinct CDR3 sequences; 15% to 20% were counted once. Approximately 1% of the sample is held by the ten biggest clonotypes.

What was sequenced was blood, either unsorted or a sorted T cell fraction (not recorded which). The V and J segments used are TRBV18 and TRBJ2-3, and the D gene may be TRBD1, 6 bases matching. The receptor was isolated from a male donor with ankylosing spondylitis. The sequence in DNA is TGTGCCAGCTCACCACTAGGACAGTTAACAGATACGCAGTATTTT. It is translated as CASSPLGQLTDTQYF. This CDR3, with the reference TRBV18 and TRBJ2-3 proteins standing in past its ends, gives the full variable domain NAGVMQNPRHLVRRRGQEARLRCSPMKGHSHVYWYRQLPEEGLKFMVYLQKENIIDESGMPKERFSAEFPKEGPSILRIQQVVRGDSAAYFCASSPLGQLTDTQYFGPGTRLTVL.